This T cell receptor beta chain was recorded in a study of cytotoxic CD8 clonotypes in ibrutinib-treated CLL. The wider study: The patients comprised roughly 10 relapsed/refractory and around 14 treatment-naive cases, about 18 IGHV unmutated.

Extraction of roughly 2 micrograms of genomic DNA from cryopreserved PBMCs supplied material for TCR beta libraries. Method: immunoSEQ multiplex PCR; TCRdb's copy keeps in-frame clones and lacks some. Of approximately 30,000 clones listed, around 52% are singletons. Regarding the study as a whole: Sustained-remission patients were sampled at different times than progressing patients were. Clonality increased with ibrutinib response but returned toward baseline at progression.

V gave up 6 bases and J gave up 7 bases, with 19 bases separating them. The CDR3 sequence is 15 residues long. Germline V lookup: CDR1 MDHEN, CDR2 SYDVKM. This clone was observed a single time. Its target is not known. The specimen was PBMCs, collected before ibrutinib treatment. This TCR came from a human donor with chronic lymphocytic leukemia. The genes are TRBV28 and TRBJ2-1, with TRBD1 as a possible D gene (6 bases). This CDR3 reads CASSPPLLGGNEQFF. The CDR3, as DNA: TGTGCCAGCAGCCCCCCACTCCTAGGGGGTAATGAGCAGTTCTTC.